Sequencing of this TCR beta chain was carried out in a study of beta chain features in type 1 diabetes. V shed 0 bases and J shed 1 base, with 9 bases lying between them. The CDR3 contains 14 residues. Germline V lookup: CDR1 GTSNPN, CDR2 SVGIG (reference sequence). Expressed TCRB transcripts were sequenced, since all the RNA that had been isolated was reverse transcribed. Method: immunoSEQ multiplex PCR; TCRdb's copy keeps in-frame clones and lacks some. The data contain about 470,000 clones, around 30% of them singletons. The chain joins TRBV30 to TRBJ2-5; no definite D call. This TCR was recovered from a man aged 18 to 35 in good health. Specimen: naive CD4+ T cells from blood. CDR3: CAWSVKVSQETQYF. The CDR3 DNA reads TGTGCCTGGAGTGTGAAGGTCTCCCAAGAGACCCAGTACTTC.